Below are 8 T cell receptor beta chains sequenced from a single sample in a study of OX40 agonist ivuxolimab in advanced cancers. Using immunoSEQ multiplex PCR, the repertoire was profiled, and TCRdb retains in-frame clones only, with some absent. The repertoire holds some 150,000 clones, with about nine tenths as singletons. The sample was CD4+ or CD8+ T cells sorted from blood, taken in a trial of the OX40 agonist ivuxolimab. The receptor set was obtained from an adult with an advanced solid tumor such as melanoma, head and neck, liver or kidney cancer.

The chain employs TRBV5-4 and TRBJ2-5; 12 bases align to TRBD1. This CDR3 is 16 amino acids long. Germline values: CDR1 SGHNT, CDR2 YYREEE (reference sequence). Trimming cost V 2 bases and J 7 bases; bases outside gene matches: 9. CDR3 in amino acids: CASSFSGTGGAGTQYF. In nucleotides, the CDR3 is TGTGCCAGCAGCTTCTCCGGGACAGGGGGCGCCGGGACCCAGTACTTC.

Here the CDR3 DNA reads TGCGCCAGCAGCTTGGGAGGTGAAGTAACTTATGGCTACACCTTC. It yields the protein CASSLGGEVTYGYTF. The rearrangement uses TRBV5-1 and TRBJ1-2, with unresolved D. Trimming stripped 0 bases from V and 5 bases from J, with 14 bases between. This CDR3 region has 15 residues. Germline loops: CDR1 SGHRS, CDR2 YFSETQ.

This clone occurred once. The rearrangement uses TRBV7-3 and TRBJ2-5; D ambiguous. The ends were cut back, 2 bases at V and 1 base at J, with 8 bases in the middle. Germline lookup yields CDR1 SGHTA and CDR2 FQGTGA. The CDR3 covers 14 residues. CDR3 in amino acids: CASSLGPIQETQYF. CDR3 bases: TGTGCCAGCAGCTTAGGGCCGATCCAAGAGACCCAGTACTTC. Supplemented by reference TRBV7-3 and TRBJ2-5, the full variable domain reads GAGVSQTPSNKVTEKGKYVELRCDPISGHTALYWYRQSLGQGPEFLIYFQGTGAADDSGLPNDRFFAVRPEGSVSTLKIQRTERGDSAVYLCASSLGPIQETQYFGPGTRLLVL.

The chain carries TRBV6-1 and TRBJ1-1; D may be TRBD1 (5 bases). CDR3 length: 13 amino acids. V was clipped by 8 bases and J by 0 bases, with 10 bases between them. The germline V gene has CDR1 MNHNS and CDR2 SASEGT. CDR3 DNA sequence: TGTGCCAGCGCGCCGGACATGAACACTGAAGCTTTCTTT. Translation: CASAPDMNTEAFF.

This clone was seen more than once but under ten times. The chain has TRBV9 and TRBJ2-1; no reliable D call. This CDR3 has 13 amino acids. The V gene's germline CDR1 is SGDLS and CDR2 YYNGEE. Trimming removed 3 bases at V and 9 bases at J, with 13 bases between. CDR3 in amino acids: CASSAALGGEQFF. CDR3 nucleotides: TGTGCCAGCAGCGCGGCCCTGGGTGGTGAGCAGTTCTTC.

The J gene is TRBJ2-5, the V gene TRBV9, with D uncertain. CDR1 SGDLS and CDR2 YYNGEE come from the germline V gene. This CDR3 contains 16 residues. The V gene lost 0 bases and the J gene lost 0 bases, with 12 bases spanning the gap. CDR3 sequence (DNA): TGTGCCAGCAGCGTAGCGGGTCAGCAAAACCAAGAGACCCAGTACTTC. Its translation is CASSVAGQQNQETQYF.

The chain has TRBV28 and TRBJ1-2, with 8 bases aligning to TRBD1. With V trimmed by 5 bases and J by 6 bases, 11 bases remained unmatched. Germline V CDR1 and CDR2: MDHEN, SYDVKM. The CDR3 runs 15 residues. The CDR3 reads CASSPILTGADGYTF. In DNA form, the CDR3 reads TGTGCCAGCAGTCCCATCCTGACAGGGGCCGATGGCTACACCTTC.

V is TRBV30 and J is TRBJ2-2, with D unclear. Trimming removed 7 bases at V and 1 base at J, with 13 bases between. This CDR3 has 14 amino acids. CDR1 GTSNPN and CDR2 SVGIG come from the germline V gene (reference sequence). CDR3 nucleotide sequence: TGTGCCTTTAAAGTACAGAGGAACACCGGGGAGCTGTTTTTT. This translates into CAFKVQRNTGELFF.